A selection of T cell receptor beta chains follows, all from one sample in a study of CD4 and CD8 cells across lung adenocarcinoma regions. TCRdb reanalysed the PCR reads using MiXCR and keeps one entry per CDR3 protein. The table lists some 10,000 distinct CDR3 sequences, roughly half of them singletons. The sample was CD4+ T cells from the margin of a lung tumor. The receptors derive from a male donor with lung adenocarcinoma. The CD4 and CD8 labels of this study may be unreliable. Each CDR3 is given with its conserved first and last residue. A D gene is named only where the DNA matches it firmly. Only some rows state a clone size, as once, few, many or a class for expanded clones.

v_call: TRBV28; j_call: TRBJ2-2; clone_size: .; d_call: .; cdr3_aa: CASSTPDRNTGELFF; cdr3_nt: TGTGCCAGCAGTACCCCTGACAGGAACACCGGGGAGCTGTTTTTT
v_call: TRBV6-1; j_call: TRBJ2-2; clone_size: once; d_call: .; cdr3_aa: CASSRQPGIGELFF; cdr3_nt: TGTGCCAGCAGCCGACAGCCGGGCATCGGGGAGCTGTTTTTT
v_call: TRBV10-2; j_call: TRBJ2-5; clone_size: .; d_call: TRBD2; cdr3_aa: CASSETGSGGVETQYF; cdr3_nt: TGCGCCAGCAGTGAGACTGGTAGCGGGGGGGTGGAGACCCAGTACTTC
v_call: TRBV7-6; j_call: TRBJ1-1; clone_size: .; d_call: .; cdr3_aa: CASSLVGTGQTEAFF; cdr3_nt: TGTGCCAGCAGCTTAGTCGGCACAGGCCAGACTGAAGCTTTCTTT
v_call: TRBV7-7; j_call: TRBJ2-1; clone_size: .; d_call: .; cdr3_aa: CASSLALGGYNEQFF; cdr3_nt: TGTGCTAGCAGCTTAGCTCTAGGGGGGTACAATGAGCAGTTCTTC
v_call: TRBV6-1; j_call: TRBJ2-7; clone_size: .; d_call: .; cdr3_aa: CASTLGACGKDTQYF; cdr3_nt: TGTGCCAGCACGCTGGGGGCGTGTGGCAAAGATACGCAGTACTTC
v_call: TRBV7-6; j_call: TRBJ2-3; clone_size: large; d_call: .; cdr3_aa: CASSLVLGQAAQHTQYF; cdr3_nt: TGTGCCAGCAGCTTAGTCTTAGGGCAGGCTGCACAGCATACGCAGTATTTT
v_call: TRBV15; j_call: TRBJ2-5; clone_size: .; d_call: .; cdr3_aa: CATSREGDTQETQYF; cdr3_nt: TGTGCCACCAGCAGGGAGGGGGATACCCAAGAGACCCAGTACTTC
v_call: TRBV6-5; j_call: TRBJ2-5; clone_size: medium-sized; d_call: .; cdr3_aa: CASSYGGQTQYF; cdr3_nt: TGTGCCAGCAGTTACGGGGGGCAGACCCAGTACTTC
v_call: TRBV6-1; j_call: TRBJ2-5; clone_size: few; d_call: TRBD2; cdr3_aa: CASILTSGGWETQYF; cdr3_nt: TGTGCCAGCATCTTGACTAGCGGTGGATGGGAGACCCAGTACTTC
v_call: TRBV6-1; j_call: TRBJ2-5; clone_size: .; d_call: .; cdr3_aa: CASSETGRETQYF; cdr3_nt: TGTGCCAGCAGTGAAACAGGGCGGGAGACCCAGTACTTC
v_call: TRBV6-2/TRBV6-3; j_call: TRBJ2-7; clone_size: .; d_call: TRBD2; cdr3_aa: CASRAGGSPSYEQYF; cdr3_nt: TGTGCCAGCAGGGCGGGCGGGAGCCCCTCCTACGAGCAGTACTTC
v_call: TRBV6-1; j_call: TRBJ1-2; clone_size: .; d_call: .; cdr3_aa: CASRPPRQWRIYGYTF; cdr3_nt: TGTGCCAGCAGACCACCTCGACAGTGGAGGATCTATGGCTACACCTTC
v_call: TRBV6-5; j_call: TRBJ1-1; clone_size: once; d_call: .; cdr3_aa: CASSSPGNTEAFF; cdr3_nt: TGTGCCAGCAGTTCGCCAGGGAACACTGAAGCTTTCTTT
v_call: TRBV6-1; j_call: TRBJ1-2; clone_size: once; d_call: TRBD1; cdr3_aa: CASSERAGGASFYGYTF; cdr3_nt: TGTGCCAGCAGTGAAAGGGCAGGGGGCGCGAGTTTCTATGGCTACACCTTC
v_call: TRBV6-1; j_call: TRBJ2-2; clone_size: many; d_call: .; cdr3_aa: CASSEPSYSSGELFF; cdr3_nt: TGTGCCAGCAGTGAGCCTAGCTATTCCAGCGGGGAGCTGTTTTTT
v_call: TRBV7-9; j_call: TRBJ2-3; clone_size: many; d_call: .; cdr3_aa: CASSSRTSLTDTQYF; cdr3_nt: TGTGCCAGCAGCTCCAGGACGTCGCTCACAGATACGCAGTATTTT
v_call: TRBV4-2; j_call: TRBJ2-3; clone_size: .; d_call: TRBD1; cdr3_aa: CASSQVGTGRSDTQYF; cdr3_nt: TGTGCCAGCAGCCAAGTCGGGACAGGGCGCTCAGATACGCAGTATTTT
v_call: TRBV6-1; j_call: TRBJ2-7; clone_size: .; d_call: .; cdr3_aa: CASSPGTGSYEQYF; cdr3_nt: TGTGCCAGCAGTCCCGGGACGGGCTCCTACGAGCAGTACTTC
v_call: TRBV10-3; j_call: TRBJ2-3; clone_size: .; d_call: .; cdr3_aa: CAISAPTGGRATDMQYF; cdr3_nt: TGTGCCATCAGTGCCCCTACTGGGGGGAGAGCCACAGACATGCAGTATTTT
v_call: TRBV6-5; j_call: TRBJ2-7; clone_size: .; d_call: .; cdr3_aa: CASSYGQGAYEQYF; cdr3_nt: TGTGCCAGCAGTTACGGTCAGGGAGCCTACGAGCAGTACTTC
v_call: TRBV6-4; j_call: TRBJ2-1; clone_size: many; d_call: .; cdr3_aa: CASSEEVRFEQFF; cdr3_nt: TGTGCCAGCAGTGAGGAGGTGAGGTTTGAGCAGTTCTTC
v_call: TRBV9; j_call: TRBJ2-2; clone_size: many; d_call: .; cdr3_aa: CASSPETGELFF; cdr3_nt: TGTGCCAGCAGCCCCGAGACCGGGGAGCTGTTTTTT
v_call: TRBV28; j_call: TRBJ1-2; clone_size: .; d_call: .; cdr3_aa: CASSSKRSDYGYTF; cdr3_nt: TGTGCCAGCAGTTCGAAAAGGTCAGACTATGGCTACACCTTC
v_call: TRBV7-8; j_call: TRBJ1-5; clone_size: .; d_call: .; cdr3_aa: CASSLGRNNQPQHF; cdr3_nt: TGTGCCAGCAGCTTAGGTAGGAACAATCAGCCCCAGCATTTT
v_call: TRBV6-1; j_call: TRBJ2-1; clone_size: .; d_call: .; cdr3_aa: CASRTPSAGNEQFF; cdr3_nt: TGTGCCAGCCGTACCCCCTCAGCGGGCAATGAGCAGTTCTTC
v_call: TRBV5-1; j_call: TRBJ2-5; clone_size: many; d_call: TRBD1; cdr3_aa: CASSLGSTGQQETQYF; cdr3_nt: TGCGCCAGCAGCTTGGGATCGACGGGACAGCAAGAGACCCAGTACTTC
v_call: TRBV11-3; j_call: TRBJ2-5; clone_size: medium-sized; d_call: TRBD2; cdr3_aa: CASSSGGMKEQYF; cdr3_nt: TGTGCCAGCAGCTCCGGGGGGATGAAGGAGCAGTACTTC
v_call: TRBV7-2; j_call: TRBJ2-5; clone_size: .; d_call: .; cdr3_aa: CASILILGGEQYF; cdr3_nt: TGTGCCAGCATCTTAATCTTAGGGGGTGAGCAGTACTTC